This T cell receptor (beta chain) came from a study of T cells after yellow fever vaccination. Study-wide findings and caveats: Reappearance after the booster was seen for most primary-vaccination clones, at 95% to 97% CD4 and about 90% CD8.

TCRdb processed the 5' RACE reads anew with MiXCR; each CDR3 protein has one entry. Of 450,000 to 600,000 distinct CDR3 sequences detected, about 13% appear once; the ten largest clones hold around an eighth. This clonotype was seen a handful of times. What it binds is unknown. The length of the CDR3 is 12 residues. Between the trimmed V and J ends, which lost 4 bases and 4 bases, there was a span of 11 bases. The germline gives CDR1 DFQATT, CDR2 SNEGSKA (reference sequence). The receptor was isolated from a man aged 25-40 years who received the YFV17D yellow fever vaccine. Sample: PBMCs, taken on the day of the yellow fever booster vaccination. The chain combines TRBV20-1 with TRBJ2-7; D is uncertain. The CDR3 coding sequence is TGCAGTGCTACTCCTCACTTGTACGAGCAGTACTTC. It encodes CSATPHLYEQYF.